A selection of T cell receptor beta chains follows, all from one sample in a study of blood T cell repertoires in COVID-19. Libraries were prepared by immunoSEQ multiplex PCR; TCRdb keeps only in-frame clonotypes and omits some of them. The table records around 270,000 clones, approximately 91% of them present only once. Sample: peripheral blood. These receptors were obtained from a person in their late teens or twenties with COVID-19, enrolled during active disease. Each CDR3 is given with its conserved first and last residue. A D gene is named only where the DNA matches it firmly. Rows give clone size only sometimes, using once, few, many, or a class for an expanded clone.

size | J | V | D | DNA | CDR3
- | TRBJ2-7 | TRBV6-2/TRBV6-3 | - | TGTGCCAGCAGTTACCCTAGCTACGAGCAGTACTTC | CASSYPSYEQYF
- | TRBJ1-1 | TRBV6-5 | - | TGTGCCAGCAGTTACTCTCAGGGCACTGAAGCTTTCTTT | CASSYSQGTEAFF
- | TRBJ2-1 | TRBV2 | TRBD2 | TGTGCCAGCATTAAGCGGGAGGGATACAATGAGCAGTTCTTC | CASIKREGYNEQFF
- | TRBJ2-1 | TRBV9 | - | TGTGCCAGCAGCGTAGAGTACGGGACTCCGTTCTTC | CASSVEYGTPFF
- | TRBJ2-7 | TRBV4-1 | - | TGCGCCAGCAGCCAAGTGGCGCTGAATGGCGGCTACGAGCAGTACTTC | CASSQVALNGGYEQYF
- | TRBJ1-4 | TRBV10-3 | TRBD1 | TGTGCCATCAGCGCGGGACAGGGGAATGAAAAACTGTTTTTT | CAISAGQGNEKLFF
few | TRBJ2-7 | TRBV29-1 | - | TGCAGCGTTCAGCGGGACAGGTCAAACGAGCAGTACTTC | CSVQRDRSNEQYF
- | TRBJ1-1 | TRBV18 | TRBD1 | TGTGCCAGCTCACCGACAGGGGGCGTCACTGAAGCTTTCTTT | CASSPTGGVTEAFF
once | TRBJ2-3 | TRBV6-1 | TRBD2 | TGTGCCAGCAGTGAGGGGACTAGCATCGATACGCAGTATTTT | CASSEGTSIDTQYF
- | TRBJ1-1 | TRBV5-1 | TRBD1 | TGCGCCAGCAGCTGGACAGGGGGTGACACTGAAGCTTTCTTT | CASSWTGGDTEAFF
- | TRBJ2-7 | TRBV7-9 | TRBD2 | TGTGCCAGCAGCTTCAGGGGAGGGGCTAGCGGGATAGAAACCTACGAGCAGTACTTC | CASSFRGGASGIETYEQYF
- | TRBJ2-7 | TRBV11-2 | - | TGTGCCAGCAGCTTAGAAGGCGGGACTCACTACGAGCAGTACTTC | CASSLEGGTHYEQYF
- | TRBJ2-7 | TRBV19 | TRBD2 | TGTGCCAGTAGTATGGGTAGCGGGAGCACCTACGAGCAGTACTTC | CASSMGSGSTYEQYF
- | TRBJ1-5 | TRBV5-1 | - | TGCGCCAGCAGCTTGGGCAGGGAAGGCCAGCCCCAGCATTTT | CASSLGREGQPQHF
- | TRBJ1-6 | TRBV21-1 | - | TGTGCCAGCAGCAAAGAGGGACAGCCGTATAATTCACCCCTCCACTTT | CASSKEGQPYNSPLHF
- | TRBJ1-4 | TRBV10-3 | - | TGTGCCATCAGTGAGGCAAGGGGCAGTGAAAAACTGTTTTTT | CAISEARGSEKLFF
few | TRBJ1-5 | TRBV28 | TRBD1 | TGTGCCAGCAGTTTGCGGACAGGGAAGGCTTCACGGCCCCAGCATTTT | CASSLRTGKASRPQHF
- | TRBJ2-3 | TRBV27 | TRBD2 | TGTGCCAGCAGCCACACTAGCGGGAGCACGGATACGCAGTATTTT | CASSHTSGSTDTQYF
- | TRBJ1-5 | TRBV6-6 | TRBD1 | TGTGCCACCACCAAACAGGGGGCGGGACAGCCCCAGCATTTT | CATTKQGAGQPQHF
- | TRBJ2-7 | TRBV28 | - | TGTGCCAGCAGTTCTCAGGGTGAGAGCTCCTACGAGCAGTACTTC | CASSSQGESSYEQYF
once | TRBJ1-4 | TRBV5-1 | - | TGCGCCAGCAGCCTGGTCGGCACGGCGGCTAATGAAAAACTGTTTTTT | CASSLVGTAANEKLFF
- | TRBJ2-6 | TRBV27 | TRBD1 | TGTGCCAGCAACCCTGGACAGGGCCGCTCTGGGGCCAACGTCCTGACTTTC | CASNPGQGRSGANVLTF
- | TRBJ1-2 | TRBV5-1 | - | TGCGCCAGCAGCTCCAGGGGAGCCCCTAACTATGGCTACACCTTC | CASSSRGAPNYGYTF
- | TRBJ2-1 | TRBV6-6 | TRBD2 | TGTGCCAGCAGTTCTGGCGGGAGCATCTACAATGAGCAGTTCTTC | CASSSGGSIYNEQFF
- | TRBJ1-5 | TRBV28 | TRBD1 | TGTGCCAGCAGTCCCTCCGGGACAGTCTATAGCAATCAGCCCCAGCATTTT | CASSPSGTVYSNQPQHF
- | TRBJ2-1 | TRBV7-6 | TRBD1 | TGTGCCAGCAGCTTAGAGCAGGGGGCCTACAATGAGCAGTTCTTC | CASSLEQGAYNEQFF
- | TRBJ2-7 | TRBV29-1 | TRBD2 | TGCAGCGTTGTATGGCTAGCGGGAGGCATTAACGAGCAGTACTTC | CSVVWLAGGINEQYF
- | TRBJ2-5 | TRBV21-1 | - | TGTGCCAGCAGCATAACCCCAAGAAAGGTGGGCGAGACCCAGTACTTC | CASSITPRKVGETQYF
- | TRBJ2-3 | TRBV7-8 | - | TGTGCCAGCAGCTCAGGAGGCGAAAATACGCAGTATTTT | CASSSGGENTQYF
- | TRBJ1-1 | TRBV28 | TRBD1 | TGTGCCAGCAGTTTGGCAGGGGGCGGGAACACTGAAGCTTTCTTT | CASSLAGGGNTEAFF
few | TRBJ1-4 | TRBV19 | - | TGTGCCAGTAGGCCGAGGGGGTCTAATGAAAAACTGTTTTTT | CASRPRGSNEKLFF
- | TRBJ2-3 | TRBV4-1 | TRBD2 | TGCGCCAGCAGCCAAGACAGGGTGGCTAGCGGCGATACGCAGTATTTT | CASSQDRVASGDTQYF
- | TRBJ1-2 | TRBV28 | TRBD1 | TGTGCCAGCCTAGGACAGGGGGGAGTGGAAGGCTACACCTTC | CASLGQGGVEGYTF
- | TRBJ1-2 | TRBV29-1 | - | TGCAGCTTGACGCGGACAGAAGACTATGGCTACACCTTC | CSLTRTEDYGYTF
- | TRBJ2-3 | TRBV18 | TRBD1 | TGTGCCAGCTCCAAGGGGGCGCCGGATACGCAGTATTTT | CASSKGAPDTQYF
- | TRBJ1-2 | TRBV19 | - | TGTGCCAGTAGTCCGACAGGTTACTATGGCTACACCTTC | CASSPTGYYGYTF
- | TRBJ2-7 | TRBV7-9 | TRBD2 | TGTGCCAGCAGCGCGGGACTAGCAGCTATTTCCTACGAGCAGTACTTC | CASSAGLAAISYEQYF
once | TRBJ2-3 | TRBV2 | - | TGTGCCAGCAGTGAATCTTCGTGGGAGGGCACAGATACGCAGTATTTT | CASSESSWEGTDTQYF
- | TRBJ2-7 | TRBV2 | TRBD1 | TGTGCCAGCACCCGGGACAGGTCCTACGAGCAGTACTTC | CASTRDRSYEQYF
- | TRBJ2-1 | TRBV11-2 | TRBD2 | TGTGCCAGCAGCCGCAGCGGGGTCTCCTACAATGAGCAGTTCTTC | CASSRSGVSYNEQFF
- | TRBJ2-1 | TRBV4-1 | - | TGCGCCAGCAGCCAGACCAGGGTACATGAGCAGTTCTTC | CASSQTRVHEQFF
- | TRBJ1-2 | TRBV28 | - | TGTGCCAGCAGTTTTGGGGGACTCGGCTACACCTTC | CASSFGGLGYTF
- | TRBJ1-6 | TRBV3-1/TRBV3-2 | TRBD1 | TGTGCCAGCAGCCCGACAGGGGCGAGATCACCCCTCCACTTT | CASSPTGARSPLHF
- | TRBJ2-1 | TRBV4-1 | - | TGCGCCAGCAGCCAAGAGTCTCCGGGATTTACCTACAATGAGCAGTTCTTC | CASSQESPGFTYNEQFF
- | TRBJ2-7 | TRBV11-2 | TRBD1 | TGTGCCACCCTCCAGGGACAGGGACTGAAGTTCGCCTACGAGCAGTACTTC | CATLQGQGLKFAYEQYF
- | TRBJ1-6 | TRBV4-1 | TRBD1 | TGCGCCAGCAGCCAAGATGGGACAGGGATGGGTTCACCCCTCCACTTT | CASSQDGTGMGSPLHF
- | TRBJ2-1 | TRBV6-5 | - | TGTGCCAGCAGTACCCCCCGGGAAAGGAGCGCGCAGTTCTTC | CASSTPRERSAQFF
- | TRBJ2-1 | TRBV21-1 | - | TGTGCCTGGGAGAAGAATTTCTCCTACAATGAGCAGTTCTTC | CAWEKNFSYNEQFF
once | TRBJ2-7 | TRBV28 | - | TGTGCCAGCAGTGGAGGAAGTCCCTACGAGCAGTACTTC | CASSGGSPYEQYF
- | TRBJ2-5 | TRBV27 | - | TGTGCCAGCAGTTTATCGACAGCCCAAGAGACCCAGTACTTC | CASSLSTAQETQYF
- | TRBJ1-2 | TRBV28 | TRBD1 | TGTGCCAGCAGTCAGGGACAGGGGGCGCGAGACTATGGCTACACCTTC | CASSQGQGARDYGYTF
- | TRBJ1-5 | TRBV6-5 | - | TGTGCCAGCGGCCGGCAGGGCCAGCCCCAGCATTTT | CASGRQGQPQHF
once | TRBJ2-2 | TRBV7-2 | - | TGTGCCAGCAGCCCTTTCGGGACTCCCGACGGGGAGCTGTTTTTT | CASSPFGTPDGELFF
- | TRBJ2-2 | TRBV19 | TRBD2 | TGTGCCACCAACTGGCGGGCTAGCGGGAGGAACACCGGGGAGCTGTTTTTT | CATNWRASGRNTGELFF
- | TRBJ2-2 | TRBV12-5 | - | TGTGCTAGTGGTTTGGTTCCGGGGAGCAACACCGGGGAGCTGTTTTTT | CASGLVPGSNTGELFF
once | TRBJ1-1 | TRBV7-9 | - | TGTGCCAGCAGCTTACTAGGACTCACTGAAGCTTTCTTT | CASSLLGLTEAFF
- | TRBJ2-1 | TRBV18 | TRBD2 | TGTGCCAGCTCACAGGCTAGCGGGTGGGACAATGAGCAGTTCTTC | CASSQASGWDNEQFF
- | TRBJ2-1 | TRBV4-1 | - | TGCGCCAGCAGCCAAGGTACCTACAATGAGCAGTTCTTC | CASSQGTYNEQFF